Below, 17 T cell receptor beta chains from the same sample are listed, as sequenced in a study of PD-L1 blockade in urothelial cancer. Libraries were prepared by immunoSEQ multiplex PCR; TCRdb keeps only in-frame clonotypes and omits some of them. The table has around 100,000 clones, around 93% seen once. Time point defined: peripheral blood 6 weeks after treatment start. Material: PBMCs, obtained around atezolizumab (anti-PD-L1) treatment. Every receptor here comes from a man between 60 and 70 years old with urothelial cancer.

This chain uses TRBV2 with TRBJ1-2, with 7 bases fitting TRBD1. The ends lost 4 bases at V and 3 bases at J; junction bases unmatched: 8. Germline loops: CDR1 SNHLY, CDR2 FYNNEI. The CDR3 is made up of 15 amino acids. The chain's CDR3 is CASSAAAGGHYGYTF. The CDR3 DNA reads as TGTGCCAGCAGTGCGGCGGCAGGGGGACACTATGGCTACACCTTC.

This rearrangement joins TRBV19 to TRBJ1-4; TRBD1 aligns across 8 bases. The germline gives CDR1 LNHDA, CDR2 SQIVND (reference sequence). The CDR3 has 15 amino acids. The V gene end was trimmed by 9 bases and the J gene end by 8 bases; junction bases not matched to a gene: 14. The CDR3 region has the DNA TGTGCCAGCAGTCATGACGGACAGGGCGGCGAAAAACTGTTTTTT. Translating it yields CASSHDGQGGEKLFF. Looking up the rest from reference TRBV19 and TRBJ1-4 gives the full variable domain: DGGITQSPKYLFRKEGQNVTLSCEQNLNHDAMYWYRQDPGQGLRLIYYSQIVNDFQKGDIAEGYSVSREKKESFPLTVTSAQKNPTAFYLCASSHDGQGGEKLFFGSGTQLSVL.

This sequence joins TRBV5-6 and TRBJ2-7, with 11 bases fitting TRBD1. Germline values: CDR1 SGHDT, CDR2 YYEEEE. The CDR3 loop spans 15 amino acids. Trimming cost V 4 bases and J 3 bases; bases outside gene matches: 6. CDR3 coding DNA: TGTGCCAGCAGCAAGGCCGGGACAGGGGGCTACGAGCAGTACTTC. The encoded protein is CASSKAGTGGYEQYF. The variable domain in full, completed from reference TRBV5-6 and TRBJ2-7, reads DAGVTQSPTHLIKTRGQQVTLRCSPKSGHDTVSWYQQALGQGPQFIFQYYEEEERQRGNFPDRFSGHQFPNYSSELNVNALLLGDSALYLCASSKAGTGGYEQYFGPGTRLTVT.

The chain combines TRBV10-3 with TRBJ1-1; D remains ambiguous. The V gene's germline CDR1 is ENHRY and CDR2 SYGVKD. V shed 3 bases and J shed 1 base, with 15 bases lying between them. The CDR3 runs to 16 residues. The CDR3 reads CAISDSPPNRNTEAFF. The DNA for the CDR3 is TGTGCCATCAGTGATTCGCCTCCTAACAGGAACACTGAAGCTTTCTTT.

In its sample, this clone was seen once. The chain joins TRBV5-5 to TRBJ1-1, with D possibly matching TRBD1 (6 bases). The ends were cut back, 4 bases at V and 8 bases at J, with 12 bases in the middle. The germline V gene has CDR1 SGHKS and CDR2 YYEKEE (reference sequence). CDR3 length: 12 amino acids. This chain's CDR3 is CASSRGGGEAFF. CDR3 bases: TGTGCCAGCAGCCGGGGAGGGGGGGAAGCTTTCTTT.

This chain uses TRBV4-3 with TRBJ1-4; D is uncertain. The CDR3 consists of 13 residues. Germline V CDR1 and CDR2: LGHNA, YSLEER. Trimming left V 4 bases short and J 8 bases short, with 11 bases between. The CDR3 sequence is CASSPGSGEKLFF. CDR3 bases: TGCGCCAGCAGCCCGGGGTCGGGGGAAAAACTGTTTTTT.

The chain couples TRBV9 to TRBJ1-2, with TRBD1 identical over 9 bases. After removal of 4 bases from V and 5 bases from J, the junction contained 6 bases not matched to a gene. CDR1 and CDR2 from the germline V gene are SGDLS and YYNGEE. The length of the CDR3 is 14 residues. The CDR3 spells CASSTQQGAYGYTF. Here the CDR3 DNA reads TGTGCCAGCAGCACCCAACAGGGGGCGTATGGCTACACCTTC.

J is TRBJ1-4 and V is TRBV4-2, with 7 bases fitting TRBD1. Trimming at V came to 1 base and at J to 8 bases, leaving 10 bases not matched to a gene. Per the germline V gene, CDR1 is LGHNA and CDR2 is YNFKEQ. The CDR3 sequence is 16 residues long. The CDR3 sequence is CASSQGDPGGFEKLFF. The DNA for the CDR3 is TGTGCCAGCAGCCAAGGGGACCCAGGGGGATTCGAAAAACTGTTTTTT.

The chain employs TRBV7-2 and TRBJ2-1, with TRBD1 as a possible D gene (6 bases). The CDR3 consists of 15 residues. V was pared by 3 bases and J by 2 bases, with 11 bases between. The germline V gene encodes CDR1 SGHTA and CDR2 FQGNSA. The CDR3 is CASSLTWTAYNEQFF. As DNA, the CDR3 is TGTGCCAGCAGCTTGACTTGGACAGCCTACAATGAGCAGTTCTTC.

The chain links TRBV11-2 to TRBJ2-6, with D hard to call. Trimming took 3 bases from V and 0 from J, leaving 6 bases between them. From germline, CDR1 is SGHAT and CDR2 FQNNGV. This CDR3 contains 15 residues. CDR3 DNA sequence: TGTGCCAGCAGCTTGGCCATCTCTGGGGCCAACGTCCTGACTTTC. It is translated as CASSLAISGANVLTF.

This rearrangement joins TRBV6-6 to TRBJ2-3; 10 nucleotides match TRBD1. Per the germline V gene, CDR1 is MNHNY and CDR2 is SVGAGI (reference sequence). The length of the CDR3 is 15 residues. V was clipped by 2 bases and J by 6 bases; unmatched bases: 5. The CDR3 is CASSYAGTGVDTQYF. CDR3 DNA sequence: TGTGCCAGCAGTTACGCCGGGACAGGGGTGGATACGCAGTATTTT.

This chain uses TRBV7-9 with TRBJ1-3, with TRBD1 as a possible D gene (5 bases). Trimming stripped 2 bases from V and 0 bases from J, with 11 bases between. The CDR3 consists of 16 residues. Per germline, CDR1 SEHNR and CDR2 FQNEAQ (reference sequence). The CDR3 sequence: CASSLLRTLSGNTIYF. CDR3 DNA sequence: TGTGCCAGCAGCTTATTACGGACACTCTCTGGAAACACCATATATTTT.

The chain is built from TRBV6-6 and TRBJ1-1; 10 bases are a match to TRBD1. This CDR3 has 14 amino acids. The trim removed 7 bases at V and 4 bases at J, leaving 6 bases unmatched. Germline V lookup: CDR1 MNHNY, CDR2 SVGAGI (reference sequence). The chain's CDR3 is CASTLGDRGTEAFF. For the CDR3, the DNA is TGTGCCAGCACCCTTGGGGACAGGGGCACTGAAGCTTTCTTT.

The chain recombines TRBV2 with TRBJ2-3; 8 nucleotides match TRBD1. CDR3 length equals 16 residues. Germline-derived CDR1 and CDR2 are SNHLY and FYNNEI. V was clipped by 7 bases and J by 3 bases; unmatched bases: 12. DNA of the CDR3: TGTGCCAGCACACCAACAGGGGGGCGTTTGACAGATACGCAGTATTTT. Encoded protein: CASTPTGGRLTDTQYF.

In its sample, this clone was seen once. This chain uses TRBV7-2 with TRBJ2-1, with 8 bases lining up with TRBD2. This CDR3 region has 16 residues. Germline trimming cut 1 base from V and 6 bases from J; bases unmatched to any gene: 8. CDR1 and CDR2 (germline): SGHTA, FQGNSA. This CDR3 reads CASSLVAGTRPNEQFF. The CDR3 coding sequence is TGTGCCAGCAGCTTAGTGGCAGGGACTAGACCCAATGAGCAGTTCTTC.

This chain connects TRBV7-9 to TRBJ2-7, with a possible D match to TRBD1 (6 bases). With 5 bases removed from V and 6 bases from J, the gap between germline ends came to 14 bases. The CDR3 sequence is 13 residues long. The germline CDR1 and CDR2 sequences are SEHNR and FQNEAQ (reference sequence). The CDR3 loop is CASSPETGGEQYF. For the CDR3, the DNA is TGTGCCAGCAGCCCGGAGACAGGCGGCGAGCAGTACTTC.

V usage is TRBV4-3 and J usage is TRBJ2-7; possibly TRBD2 for D (6 bases). CDR1 is LGHNA, CDR2 YSLEER, per germline. There are 14 residues in the CDR3. The V and J ends lost 4 bases and 4 bases respectively, with 14 bases between them. CDR3 nucleotide sequence: TGCGCCAGCAGCCCTACTTGGGGGGAGTACGAGCAGTACTTC. Its protein is CASSPTWGEYEQYF.